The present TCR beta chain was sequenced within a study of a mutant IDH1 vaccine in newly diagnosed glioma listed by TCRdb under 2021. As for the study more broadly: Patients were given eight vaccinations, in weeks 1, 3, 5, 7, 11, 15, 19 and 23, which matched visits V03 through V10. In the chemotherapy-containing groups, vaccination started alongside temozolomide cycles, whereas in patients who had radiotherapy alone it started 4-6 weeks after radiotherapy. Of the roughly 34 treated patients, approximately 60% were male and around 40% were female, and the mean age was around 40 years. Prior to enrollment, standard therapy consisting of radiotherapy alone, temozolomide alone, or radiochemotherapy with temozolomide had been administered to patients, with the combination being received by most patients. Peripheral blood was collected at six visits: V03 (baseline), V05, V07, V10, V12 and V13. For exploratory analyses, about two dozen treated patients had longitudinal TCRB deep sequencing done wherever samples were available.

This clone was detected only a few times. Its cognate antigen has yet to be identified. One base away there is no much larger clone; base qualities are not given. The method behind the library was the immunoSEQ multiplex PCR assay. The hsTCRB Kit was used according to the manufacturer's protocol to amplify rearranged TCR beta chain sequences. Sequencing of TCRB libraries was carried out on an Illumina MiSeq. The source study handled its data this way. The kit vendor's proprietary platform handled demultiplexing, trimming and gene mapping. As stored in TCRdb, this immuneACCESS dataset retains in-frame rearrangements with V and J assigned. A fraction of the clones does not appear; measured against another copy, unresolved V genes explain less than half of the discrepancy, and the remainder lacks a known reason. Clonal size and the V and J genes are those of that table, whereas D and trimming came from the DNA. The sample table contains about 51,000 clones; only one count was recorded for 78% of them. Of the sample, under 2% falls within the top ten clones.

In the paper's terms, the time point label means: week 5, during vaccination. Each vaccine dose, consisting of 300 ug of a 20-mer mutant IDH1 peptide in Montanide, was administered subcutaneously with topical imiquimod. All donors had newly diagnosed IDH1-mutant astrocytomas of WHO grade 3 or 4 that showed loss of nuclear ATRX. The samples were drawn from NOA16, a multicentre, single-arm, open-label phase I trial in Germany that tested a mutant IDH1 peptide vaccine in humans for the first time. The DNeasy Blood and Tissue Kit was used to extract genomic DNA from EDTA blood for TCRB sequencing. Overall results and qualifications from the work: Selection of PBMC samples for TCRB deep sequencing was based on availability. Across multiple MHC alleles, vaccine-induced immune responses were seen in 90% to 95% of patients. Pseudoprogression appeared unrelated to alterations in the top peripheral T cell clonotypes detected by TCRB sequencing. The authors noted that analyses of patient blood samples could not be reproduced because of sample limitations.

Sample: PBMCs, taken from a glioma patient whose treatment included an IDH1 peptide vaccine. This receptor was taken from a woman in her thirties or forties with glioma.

This receptor has the CDR3 CATSSTRDGRTEAFF. The nucleotide sequence is TGTGCCACCAGCAGCACCCGGGATGGGAGGACTGAAGCTTTCTTT. This receptor chain uses TRBV15 and TRBJ1-1; no D segment can be confidently identified. Via the germline V gene (reference sequence), CDR1 is LNHNV and CDR2 YYDKDF. The CDR3 has 15 amino acids, counting the end cysteine and phenylalanine. The sequence is cut down to CDR3 DNA, 45 bases in frame from base 1. V loses 3 bases, J loses 5 bases, and the germline ends lie 16 bases apart.